The T cell receptor beta chain under discussion was sequenced for a study of T cells after somatic rescue of genetic block. Profiling relied on immunoSEQ multiplex PCR, and the TCRdb table lists in-frame clones only, not all of them. The table includes 9,500 to 15,000 clones, around 70% detected once. This CDR3 contains 15 residues. Germline loops: CDR1 MDHEN, CDR2 SYDVKM. The trim removed 5 bases at V and 7 bases at J, leaving 9 bases unmatched. The source material was peripheral blood mononuclear cells (PBMCs). The genes are TRBV28 and TRBJ2-2; 8 bases agree with TRBD2. The clonotype was recovered from a boy younger than 18. DNA of the CDR3: TGTGCCAGCAGTACACTCAAGGGACTAGTCGGGGAGCTGTTTTTT. Translating it yields CASSTLKGLVGELFF.